This entry concerns a single T cell receptor beta chain. The antigen is undetermined. Germline V gene sequence: CDR1 MNHNS, CDR2 SASEGT. There are 16 residues in the CDR3. V gave up 3 bases and J gave up 4 bases, with 18 bases separating them. This record belongs to a study of cytomegalovirus exposure and HLA in healthy donors. General study points: In vitro assays verified that a few CMV-associated chains recognized CMV antigens specifically. A later analysis found that most CMV-associated TCR beta chains appeared HLA-restricted.

A multiplex PCR was run with 60 Vbeta primers and 13 Jbeta primers. Clones were sequenced by immunoSEQ multiplex PCR, and TCRdb holds only the in-frame ones, with some missing. The sample includes 200,000 or so clones, roughly 80% of them seen just once. This chain joins TRBV6-1 and TRBJ1-2; perhaps TRBD1 as D (5 bases). The TCR sequence derives from a girl aged 2 to 9 in good health and CMV-seronegative. Material: PBMCs. The CDR3 sequence is CASSDQGLNLGYGYTF. The CDR3 coding sequence is TGTGCCAGCAGTGACCAGGGACTCAACCTCGGCTATGGCTACACCTTC.